Detailed here is one T cell receptor beta chain. This clonotype is a singleton in its sample. The antigen it recognizes is unknown. No per-base quality is available; no much larger clone lies one base away. One read is thin evidence. The entry originates in a study of T cell repertoires in cytomegalovirus infection (dated by TCRdb to between 2018 and 2021). For the study in its entirety: Because public TCR beta signatures pointed to carriage of CMV infection together with the matching HLA type, the HLA type of each donor mattered for the analysis. Here is what the overall study found, with its caveats: The ex vivo response was dominated by HLA-C-restricted CMV-specific TCR beta clonotypes, and the single most frequent clonotype in two of eight donors was supplied by these HLA-C-restricted clonotypes. In both this cohort and an independent roughly 360-donor cohort, the cumulative frequency of public TCR beta family members distinguished carriers of CMV infection plus the relevant HLA type.

The run used an Illumina HiSeq 1500. In TCRdb, the public reads were trimmed at Q25 with fastp and aligned with MiXCR, with productive beta chains retained. Entries that share a CDR3 protein sequence are merged under the most common genes and DNA. This sample lists 630,000 or so distinct CDR3 sequences; 20% to 25% were detected once. Roughly 8% of the sample rests with the top ten. Sequences were obtained from CD8+ T cells from PBMCs. The origin of this receptor is a human donor in good health (CMV status not recorded). Some clones in this sample may be carry-over from other donors' samples.

The CDR3 sequence is CASSFGPSKGTRQPQHF. The nucleotide sequence is given as TGTGCCAGCAGCTTCGGCCCATCGAAAGGGACGAGACAGCCCCAGCATTTT. The V and J genes are TRBV7-7 and TRBJ1-5, with TRBD1 tentatively as D gene (5 bases match). Sequences SSHAT (CDR1) and FNYEAQ (CDR2) are obtained from the germline V gene (reference sequence). Deletion took 3 bases off V and 7 bases off J, with a span of 22 bases between the germline ends. Measured from the cysteine to the phenylalanine, the CDR3 is 17 residues long. The retained sequence is limited to the CDR3, 51 bases, with the frame set at the first base.